A selection of T cell receptor beta chains follows, all from one sample in a study of a mutant IDH1 vaccine in newly diagnosed glioma. Using immunoSEQ multiplex PCR, the repertoire was profiled, and TCRdb retains in-frame clones only, with some absent. In the table there are fewer than 40,000 clones, over 70% of which are singletons. Specimen: PBMCs, collected from a glioma patient treated with radiotherapy, temozolomide or both. These receptors originate from a man aged 30 to 45 with glioma. The conserved cysteine and the conserved F or W are not part of the CDR3 here.

CDR3 length: 14; V gene: TRBV19; J gene: TRBJ1-1; CDR3 protein: ASSIRRDRPNTEAF
CDR3 length: 13; V gene: TRBV13; J gene: TRBJ2-7; CDR3 protein: ASSVWDRELDEQY
CDR3 length: 14; V gene: TRBV19; J gene: TRBJ2-1; CDR3 protein: ASTKGTSGTYNEQF
CDR3 length: 13; V gene: TRBV25-1; J gene: TRBJ1-2; CDR3 protein: ASSSAVGTGRRYT
CDR3 length: 13; V gene: TRBV19; J gene: TRBJ1-5; CDR3 protein: ASRDREGGNQPQH
CDR3 length: 13; V gene: TRBV6-8; J gene: TRBJ2-3; CDR3 protein: ARPKRGGSTDTQY
CDR3 length: 14; V gene: TRBV27; J gene: TRBJ2-7; CDR3 protein: ASSASAGPGIYEQY
CDR3 length: 14; V gene: TRBV7-2; J gene: TRBJ2-1; CDR3 protein: ASSSPGAGLYNEQF
CDR3 length: 12; V gene: TRBV6-1; J gene: TRBJ2-5; CDR3 protein: ASSDRGRGETQY
CDR3 length: 11; V gene: TRBV15; J gene: TRBJ1-4; CDR3 protein: ATSLQPNEKLF
CDR3 length: 12; V gene: TRBV30; J gene: TRBJ1-6; CDR3 protein: ALKQDRRNSPLH
CDR3 length: 11; V gene: TRBV19; J gene: TRBJ1-2; CDR3 protein: ASSIPVVDGYT
CDR3 length: 15; V gene: TRBV11-2; J gene: TRBJ1-6; CDR3 protein: ASSLKAGTASNSPLH
CDR3 length: 14; V gene: TRBV18; J gene: TRBJ1-6; CDR3 protein: ASSPGTPGDNSPLH
CDR3 length: 13; V gene: TRBV5-6; J gene: TRBJ2-7; CDR3 protein: ASSPTLGGQHEQY
CDR3 length: 12; V gene: TRBV28; J gene: TRBJ1-1; CDR3 protein: ASSFRRRNTEAF
CDR3 length: 13; V gene: TRBV7-9; J gene: TRBJ1-1; CDR3 protein: ASSLKVVENTEAF
CDR3 length: 13; V gene: TRBV9; J gene: TRBJ2-4; CDR3 protein: ASSVATGDGYIQY
CDR3 length: 12; V gene: TRBV27; J gene: TRBJ2-7; CDR3 protein: ASSLQGATYEQY
CDR3 length: 13; V gene: TRBV4-2; J gene: TRBJ2-7; CDR3 protein: ASSRSGTSSYEQY
CDR3 length: 11; V gene: TRBV7-2; J gene: TRBJ1-5; CDR3 protein: ASSPTGGQPQH
CDR3 length: 15; V gene: TRBV4-1; J gene: TRBJ2-7; CDR3 protein: ASSHPPMGGRAYEQY
CDR3 length: 15; V gene: TRBV27; J gene: TRBJ1-6; CDR3 protein: ASSTPPGAGSNSPLH
CDR3 length: 12; V gene: TRBV10-1; J gene: TRBJ1-6; CDR3 protein: ARPRSSYNSPLH
CDR3 length: 13; V gene: TRBV19; J gene: TRBJ1-2; CDR3 protein: ASSIYIRQTYGYT
CDR3 length: 14; V gene: TRBV5-4; J gene: TRBJ1-6; CDR3 protein: ASRLGGSSYNSPLH
CDR3 length: 12; V gene: TRBV19; J gene: TRBJ1-5; CDR3 protein: ASSIRDRGQPQH
CDR3 length: 11; V gene: TRBV7-2; J gene: TRBJ1-2; CDR3 protein: ASSSTGNYGYT
CDR3 length: 15; V gene: TRBV13; J gene: TRBJ2-7; CDR3 protein: ASSFGTSGPPRYEQY
CDR3 length: 11; V gene: TRBV11-3; J gene: TRBJ2-2; CDR3 protein: ASSLSPMRELF
CDR3 length: 14; V gene: TRBV7-8; J gene: TRBJ2-2; CDR3 protein: ASSFLGRGRTGELF
CDR3 length: 10; V gene: TRBV12-5; J gene: TRBJ1-2; CDR3 protein: ASGPSPGGYT
CDR3 length: 13; V gene: TRBV19; J gene: TRBJ1-1; CDR3 protein: ASSIAGTLNTEAF
CDR3 length: 13; V gene: TRBV18; J gene: TRBJ2-2; CDR3 protein: ASSPPAASTGELF
CDR3 length: 15; V gene: TRBV13; J gene: TRBJ2-1; CDR3 protein: ASSLGNRRSSYNEQF
CDR3 length: 13; V gene: TRBV5-5; J gene: TRBJ2-6; CDR3 protein: ASSLDPSGANVLT
CDR3 length: 13; V gene: TRBV7-9; J gene: TRBJ2-1; CDR3 protein: ASSLAAGVHNEQF
CDR3 length: 11; V gene: TRBV9; J gene: TRBJ1-2; CDR3 protein: ASSDRYSYGYT
CDR3 length: 12; V gene: TRBV10-3; J gene: TRBJ1-5; CDR3 protein: ATRELNSNQPQH
CDR3 length: 10; V gene: TRBV29-1; J gene: TRBJ1-1; CDR3 protein: SVKRLNTEAF
CDR3 length: 11; V gene: TRBV5-6; J gene: TRBJ1-2; CDR3 protein: ASSRGRRVGYT
CDR3 length: 10; V gene: TRBV10-3; J gene: TRBJ2-1; CDR3 protein: AISASREEQF
CDR3 length: 12; V gene: TRBV29-1; J gene: TRBJ1-6; CDR3 protein: SVVVGASNSPLH
CDR3 length: 14; V gene: TRBV6-1; J gene: TRBJ2-1; CDR3 protein: ASSARLAGGYNEQF
CDR3 length: 13; V gene: TRBV19; J gene: TRBJ1-4; CDR3 protein: ASSSGVATNEKLF
CDR3 length: 13; V gene: TRBV19; J gene: TRBJ1-1; CDR3 protein: ASSSRGPQNTEAF
CDR3 length: 13; V gene: TRBV27; J gene: TRBJ1-3; CDR3 protein: ASSLSGGEGNTIY